What follows is one T cell receptor beta chain and its context. The sample belongs to a study of blood T cell repertoires in COVID-19. About the study: T cells, B-cell-depleted T cells, or PBMCs provided the cDNA or gDNA that served as material.

Repertoires were generated with immunoSEQ multiplex PCR, while TCRdb's copy carries only in-frame clones and drops some. The repertoire holds 99,000 or so clones, with roughly 86% as singletons. The CDR3 contains 15 residues. The germline CDR1 and CDR2 sequences are KGHSH and LQKENI. V dropped 6 bases and J dropped 4 bases, with 18 bases sitting between them. The clonotype originates from a woman aged 60 to 75 in a cohort sampled during active or convalescent COVID-19. V and J are TRBV18 and TRBJ1-2; D is unclear. Material for sequencing was peripheral blood. DNA for the CDR3: TGTGCCAGCTCTCCTGGGTCCGGGGAATTCTATGGCTACACCTTC. It yields the protein CASSPGSGEFYGYTF.